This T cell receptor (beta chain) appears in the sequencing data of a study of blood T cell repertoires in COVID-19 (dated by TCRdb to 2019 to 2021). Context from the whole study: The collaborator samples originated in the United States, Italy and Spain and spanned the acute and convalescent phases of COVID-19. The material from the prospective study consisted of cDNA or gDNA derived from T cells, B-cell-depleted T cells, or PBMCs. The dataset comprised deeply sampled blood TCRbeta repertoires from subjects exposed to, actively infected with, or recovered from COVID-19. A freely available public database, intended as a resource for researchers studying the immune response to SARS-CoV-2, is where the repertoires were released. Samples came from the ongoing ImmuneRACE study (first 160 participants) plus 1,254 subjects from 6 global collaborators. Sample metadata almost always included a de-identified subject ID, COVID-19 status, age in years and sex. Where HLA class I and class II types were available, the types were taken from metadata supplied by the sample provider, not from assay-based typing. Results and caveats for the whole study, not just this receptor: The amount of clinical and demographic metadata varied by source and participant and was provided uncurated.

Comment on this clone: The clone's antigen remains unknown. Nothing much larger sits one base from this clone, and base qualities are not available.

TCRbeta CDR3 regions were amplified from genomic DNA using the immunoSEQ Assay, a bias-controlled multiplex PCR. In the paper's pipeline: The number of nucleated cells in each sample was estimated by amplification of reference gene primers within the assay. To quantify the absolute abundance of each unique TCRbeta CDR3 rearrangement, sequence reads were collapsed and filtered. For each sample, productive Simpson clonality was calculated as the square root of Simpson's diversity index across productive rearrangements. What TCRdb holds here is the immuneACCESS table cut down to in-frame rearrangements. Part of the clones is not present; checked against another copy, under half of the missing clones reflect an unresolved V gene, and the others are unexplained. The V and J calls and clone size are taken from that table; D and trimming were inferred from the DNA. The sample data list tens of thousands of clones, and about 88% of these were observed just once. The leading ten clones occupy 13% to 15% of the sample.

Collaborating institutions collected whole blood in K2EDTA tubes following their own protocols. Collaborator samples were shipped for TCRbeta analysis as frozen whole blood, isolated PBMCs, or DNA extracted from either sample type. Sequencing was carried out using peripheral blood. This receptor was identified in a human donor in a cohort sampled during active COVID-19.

The bases are TGTGCCAGCAGCCCAGACGGGAACTATGGCTACACCTTC. Translated, it gives CASSPDGNYGYTF. The chain couples TRBV7-2 to TRBJ1-2; the D gene remains uncertain. V sheds 5 bases and J sheds 2 bases, leaving 9 bases between their ends. The germline V gene encodes CDR1 SGHTA and CDR2 FQGNSA. The CDR3 holds 13 amino acids from the cysteine to the phenylalanine. The kept DNA is CDR3 alone, 39 bases in frame from the first base.